Following are 26 T cell receptor beta chains from one sample sequenced in a study of OX40 agonist ivuxolimab in advanced cancers. The protocol was immunoSEQ multiplex PCR, while the TCRdb copy is restricted to in-frame clones and leaves out a portion. The top ten clones hold around 0.9% of a sample with tens of thousands of clones, 65% to 90% of them seen once. The specimen was CD4+ or CD8+ T cells sorted from blood, collected in a trial of the OX40 agonist ivuxolimab. The receptors here all came from an adult with an advanced solid tumor such as melanoma, head and neck, liver or kidney cancer.

The V call is TRBV15, the J call TRBJ1-3; D call uncertain. Trimming pared 0 bases from V and 0 bases from J, leaving 9 bases between. CDR1 LNHNV and CDR2 YYDKDF come from the germline V gene (reference sequence). The length of the CDR3 is 16 residues. CDR3 sequence: CATSRDVTRSGNTIYF. CDR3 nucleotides: TGTGCCACCAGCAGAGATGTGACCCGCTCTGGAAACACCATATATTTT.

To note about this clone: The sample has other DNA sequences that encode this CDR3 too. The rearrangement uses TRBV19 and TRBJ2-5; D might be TRBD1 (5 bases). Germline V gives CDR1 LNHDA, CDR2 SQIVND (reference sequence). CDR3 size: 14 residues. With 3 bases removed from V and 0 bases from J, the gap between germline ends came to 8 bases. The CDR3 sequence is CASSIPGYQETQYF. The CDR3, as DNA: TGTGCCAGTAGTATCCCAGGGTACCAAGAGACCCAGTACTTC.

The sample holds one count of this clone. The chain carries TRBV28 and TRBJ2-7, with 8 bases fitting TRBD2. Germline lookup yields CDR1 MDHEN and CDR2 SYDVKM. With 7 bases clipped from V and 4 bases from J, the junction kept 12 bases outside the gene matches. CDR3 length: 15 residues. CDR3 bases: TGTGCCAGCATTTCCAGCGGGAGTTCTCTGTACGAGCAGTACTTC. The encoded protein is CASISSGSSLYEQYF.

The chain is built from TRBV28 and TRBJ1-5, with D uncertain. Trimming shortened V by 4 bases and J by 1 base, and 11 bases separated the two germline ends. Germline loops: CDR1 MDHEN, CDR2 SYDVKM. The CDR3 has 15 amino acids. CDR3 residues: CASSSRAASNQPQHF. The CDR3 bases are TGTGCCAGCAGTTCCCGGGCGGCCAGCAATCAGCCCCAGCATTTT.

This chain joins TRBV7-2 and TRBJ2-7; D is unclear. Trimming took off 2 bases at V and 4 bases at J, with 3 bases between the two ends. Germline V gene sequence: CDR1 SGHTA, CDR2 FQGNSA. The CDR3 runs 11 residues. The DNA for the CDR3 is TGTGCCAGCAGCTTAAGGTACGAGCAGTACTTC. Protein product: CASSLRYEQYF.

The V gene is TRBV4-2, the J gene TRBJ2-2; D may be TRBD2 (5 bases). Germline V CDR1 and CDR2: LGHNA, YNFKEQ. This CDR3 comprises 16 residues. V was cut by 4 bases and J by 3 bases, with 15 bases left in between. The CDR3 loop is CASSRSSASYTGELFF. The DNA for the CDR3 is TGTGCCAGCAGCCGCTCGTCGGCTAGCTACACCGGGGAGCTGTTTTTT.

The chain joins TRBV6-1 to TRBJ1-2, with a tentative D call TRBD1 (5 bases). The CDR3 spans 17 residues. Per germline, CDR1 MNHNS and CDR2 SASEGT. Between the trimmed V and J ends, which lost 0 bases and 4 bases, there was a span of 18 bases. The CDR3 loop reads CASSEAWTRDPPYGYTF. The CDR3 DNA reads TGTGCCAGCAGTGAAGCATGGACTAGGGACCCCCCCTATGGCTACACCTTC.

This clone was seen once. The J gene is TRBJ1-5, the V gene TRBV19, with 7 bases that match TRBD1. Germline-derived CDR1 and CDR2 are LNHDA and SQIVND (reference sequence). The V and J ends lost 0 bases and 6 bases, in that order; junction bases with no gene match: 5. CDR3 size: 15 residues. The CDR3 DNA reads as TGTGCCAGTAGTATAGAGGGAGGGGGCGGTCAGCCCCAGCATTTT. Its protein is CASSIEGGGGQPQHF.

The chain uses TRBV2 and TRBJ1-3; D is unresolved. Deletions cut 2 bases from V and 4 bases from J, with 3 bases between. The CDR3 consists of 12 residues. CDR1 and CDR2 (germline): SNHLY, FYNNEI. The CDR3 protein is CASSEWGNTIYF. The CDR3 DNA is TGTGCCAGCAGTGAATGGGGAAACACCATATATTTT. Complete variable domain (other parts from reference TRBV2 and TRBJ1-3): EPEVTQTPSHQVTQMGQEVILRCVPISNHLYFYWYRQILGQKVEFLVSFYNNEISEKSEIFDDQFSVERPDGSNFTLKIRSTKLEDSAMYFCASSEWGNTIYFGEGSWLTVV.

This clone was observed a few times. The rearrangement joins TRBV28 to TRBJ2-7, with TRBD1 identical over 7 bases. CDR3 length: 14 amino acids. The germline CDR1 and CDR2 sequences are MDHEN and SYDVKM. With V trimmed by 6 bases and J by 6 bases, 11 bases remained unmatched. The CDR3 protein is CASSPPHRGSEQYF. CDR3 nucleotide sequence: TGTGCCAGCAGCCCACCCCACAGGGGTTCCGAGCAGTACTTC.

V usage is TRBV9 and J usage is TRBJ2-7; the match to TRBD1 covers 10 bases. This CDR3 contains 14 residues. V lost 2 bases and J lost 6; bases outside the gene matches: 5. The V gene's germline CDR1 is SGDLS and CDR2 YYNGEE. The CDR3 loop reads CASSVSTGGGEQYF. CDR3 DNA: TGTGCCAGCAGCGTCTCGACAGGGGGCGGCGAGCAGTACTTC.

This clone was detected a few times. The chain carries TRBV6-1 and TRBJ1-4, with TRBD1 as a possible D gene (5 bases). Germline values: CDR1 MNHNS, CDR2 SASEGT. CDR3 size: 15 residues. V lost 6 bases, J lost 4 bases, and 15 bases lay in between. CDR3: CASSGRQSVNEKLFF. The DNA for the CDR3 is TGTGCCAGCAGCGGGCGACAGTCAGTTAATGAAAAACTGTTTTTT.

For this clone: Other DNA sequences in the sample encode the same CDR3. The chain recombines TRBV5-1 with TRBJ2-7; weak D call: TRBD2 (6 bases). This CDR3 contains 13 residues. The V end was cut by 2 bases, the J end by 6 bases, with 12 bases between. CDR1 and CDR2 (germline): SGHRS, YFSETQ. The CDR3 nucleotides are TGCGCCAGCAGCTTAGTACCCGGGGGCGAGCAGTACTTC. This encodes CASSLVPGGEQYF.

V is TRBV29-1 and J is TRBJ2-5, with 12 bases identical to TRBD2. CDR1 and CDR2 (germline): SQVTM, ANQGSEA. V lost 4 bases and J lost 1; bases outside the gene matches: 1. The CDR3 loop spans 14 amino acids. CDR3 amino acids: CSVAGLAGQETQYF. CDR3 DNA sequence: TGCAGCGTTGCGGGACTAGCGGGCCAAGAGACCCAGTACTTC.

The V gene is TRBV2, the J gene TRBJ2-3; D ambiguous. CDR1 SNHLY and CDR2 FYNNEI come from the germline V gene. This CDR3 is 14 amino acids long. Trimming took 7 bases from V and 0 from J, leaving 11 bases between them. CDR3 residues: CASIPQPSTDTQYF. The DNA of the CDR3 is TGTGCCAGCATCCCGCAGCCGAGCACAGATACGCAGTATTTT.

The V gene is TRBV18, the J gene TRBJ1-2, with 8 bases aligning to TRBD1. V was pared by 3 bases and J by 1 base, with 4 bases of the junction left unmatched. CDR3 length: 15 amino acids. Germline CDR1 is KGHSH and CDR2 is LQKENI. CDR3 nucleotide sequence: TGTGCCAGCTCACCTAACAGGGGGGATAACTATGGCTACACCTTC. Translation gives CASSPNRGDNYGYTF.

This chain joins TRBV28 and TRBJ1-2; D ambiguous. The CDR3 totals 13 residues. Germline lookup yields CDR1 MDHEN and CDR2 SYDVKM. V was cut by 3 bases and J by 2 bases, with 7 bases left in between. CDR3 in amino acids: CASSFGRNYGYTF. CDR3 DNA: TGTGCCAGCAGTTTCGGGAGGAACTATGGCTACACCTTC.

J is TRBJ2-7 and V is TRBV21-1; the DNA was not compared with TRBD2, the D call given in the table. TRBV21-1 is annotated as a pseudogene. The CDR3 spans 19 residues. The CDR3 reads CASSKGSFIRRIHGYEQYF. The CDR3 DNA reads TGTGCCAGCAGCAAAGGGTCTTTTATAAGGAGAATACACGGCTACGAGCAGTACTTC.

This chain joins TRBV6-6 and TRBJ1-3, with D unclear. CDR1 is MNHNY and CDR2 is SVGAGI in the germline V gene (reference sequence). V lost 6 bases, J lost 0 bases, and 12 bases lay in between. This CDR3 comprises 15 residues. The CDR3 sequence is CASSSRTFSGNTIYF. The CDR3 DNA is TGTGCCAGCAGCTCGAGGACCTTCTCTGGAAACACCATATATTTT.

This chain links TRBV7-3 with TRBJ2-1; 8 positions agree with TRBD2. The CDR3 extends over 15 amino acids. Germline V lookup: CDR1 SGHTA, CDR2 FQGTGA. The J segment lost 6 bases and the V segment lost 4 bases, leaving 8 bases of the junction unmatched. The CDR3 DNA reads as TGTGCCAGCAGCTCACTACCGGGAGGGGCCAATGAGCAGTTCTTC. Encoded protein: CASSSLPGGANEQFF. The full variable domain, its missing parts supplied by reference TRBV7-3 and TRBJ2-1, is GAGVSQTPSNKVTEKGKYVELRCDPISGHTALYWYRQSLGQGPEFLIYFQGTGAADDSGLPNDRFFAVRPEGSVSTLKIQRTERGDSAVYLCASSSLPGGANEQFFGPGTRLTVL.

This chain links TRBV18 with TRBJ2-7, with unresolved D. The CDR3 extends over 12 amino acids. V was shortened by 2 bases and J by 2 bases, with 4 bases between the two germline ends. From germline, CDR1 is KGHSH and CDR2 LQKENI. CDR3: CASSPGTYEQYF. The CDR3, as DNA: TGTGCCAGCTCACCAGGTACCTACGAGCAGTACTTC.

The V call is TRBV12-5, the J call TRBJ2-3, with no clear D. The germline V gene has CDR1 LGHNT and CDR2 FRNRAP. This CDR3 has 14 residues. V lost 4 bases, J lost 0 bases, and 8 bases lay in between. The CDR3 here is CASGSTASTDTQYF. Written as DNA, the CDR3 is TGTGCTAGTGGTTCCACAGCTAGCACAGATACGCAGTATTTT.

The chain recombines TRBV25-1 with TRBJ2-1, with D unresolved. In germline, CDR1 is MGHDK, CDR2 SYGVNS. The CDR3 consists of 15 residues. Trimming took off 4 bases at V and 6 bases at J, with 16 bases between the two ends. The CDR3 protein is CASSGVGLGVNEQFF. DNA for the CDR3: TGTGCCAGCAGTGGCGTCGGGTTGGGCGTCAATGAGCAGTTCTTC. The full variable domain, rest sourced from reference TRBV25-1 and TRBJ2-1, is EADIYQTPRYLVIGTGKKITLECSQTMGHDKMYWYQQDPGMELHLIHYSYGVNSTEKGDLSSESTVSRIRTEHFPLTLESARPSHTSQYLCASSGVGLGVNEQFFGPGTRLTVL.

The CDR3 spells CASSLLAAQYDEQYF. CDR3 DNA sequence: TGTGCCAGCAGTCTACTAGCGGCCCAGTATGATGAGCAGTACTTC. The chain carries TRBV28 and TRBJ2-7; the match to TRBD2 covers 8 bases. The CDR3 loop spans 15 amino acids. CDR1 and CDR2 from the germline V gene are MDHEN and SYDVKM. J gave up 7 bases and V 5 bases, and 13 bases lay outside the gene matches.

The chain joins TRBV29-1 to TRBJ1-2; the match to TRBD1 covers 10 bases. The CDR3 loop spans 14 amino acids. CDR1 SQVTM and CDR2 ANQGSEA come from the germline V gene. V dropped 5 bases and J dropped 4; count of bases not matched to a gene: 7. CDR3 loop: CSVLPTGGAYGYTF. DNA for the CDR3: TGCAGCGTTCTCCCGACAGGGGGCGCCTATGGCTACACCTTC.

The rearrangement links TRBV19 to TRBJ2-1; the match to TRBD1 covers 9 bases. The junction had 7 bases not matched to a gene; V was cut back by 11 bases and J by 5 bases. Germline V CDR1 and CDR2: LNHDA, SQIVND (reference sequence). The CDR3 has 13 residues. The DNA for the CDR3 is TGTGCCTCCGGACAGGGGAACCACAATGAGCAGTTCTTC. The encoded protein is CASGQGNHNEQFF.